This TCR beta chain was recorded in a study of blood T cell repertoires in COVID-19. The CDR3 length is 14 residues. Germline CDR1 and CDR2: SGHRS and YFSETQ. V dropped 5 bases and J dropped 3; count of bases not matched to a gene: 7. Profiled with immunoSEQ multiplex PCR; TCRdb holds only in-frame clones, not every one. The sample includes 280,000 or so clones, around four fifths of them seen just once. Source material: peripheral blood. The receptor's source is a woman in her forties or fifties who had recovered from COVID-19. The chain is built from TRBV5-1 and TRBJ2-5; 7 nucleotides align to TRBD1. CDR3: CASRDEQGKETQYF. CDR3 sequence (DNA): TGCGCCAGCAGGGATGAACAGGGGAAAGAGACCCAGTACTTC.